Listed below are T cell receptor beta chains from one sample, sequenced in a study of a mutant IDH1 vaccine in newly diagnosed glioma. These TCRs are of unknown antigen specificity. The table came from immunoSEQ multiplex PCR; TCRdb's copy has only in-frame clones and leaves some out. The sample has tens of thousands of clones; approximately 80% are singletons. The source material was PBMCs, sampled from a glioma patient whose treatment included an IDH1 peptide vaccine. These receptors came from a man aged 35 to 55 with glioma. The CDR3 runs from the conserved cysteine through the conserved F or W. A D gene is named only where the DNA matches it firmly. The listing skips clone size in some rows; elsewhere it reads once, few, many or a size class.

size	D	length	J	V	CDR3	DNA
.	.	15	TRBJ1-1	TRBV7-6	CASSLGPGVGTEAFF	TGTGCCAGCAGCTTAGGGCCAGGGGTGGGCACTGAAGCTTTCTTT
.	.	13	TRBJ2-5	TRBV7-9	CASSLTTQETQYF	TGTGCCAGCAGCTTGACTACCCAAGAGACCCAGTACTTC
.	TRBD2	18	TRBJ2-2	TRBV19	CASSRELAGGSNTGELFF	TGTGCCAGTAGTAGGGAACTAGCGGGAGGCTCGAACACCGGGGAGCTGTTTTTT
.	.	14	TRBJ1-1	TRBV5-6	CASSLVVMRSEAFF	TGTGCCAGCAGCTTGGTAGTTATGAGGTCTGAAGCTTTCTTT
.	.	15	TRBJ1-5	TRBV11-2	CASSLGGRPNQPQHF	TGTGCCAGCAGTTTAGGGGGACGGCCCAATCAGCCCCAGCATTTT
.	TRBD1	15	TRBJ2-3	TRBV18	CASSPGQGYTDTQYF	TGTGCCAGCTCCCCGGGACAGGGGTACACAGATACGCAGTATTTT
.	.	15	TRBJ2-4	TRBV15	CATSSVDSGSDIQYF	TGTGCCACCAGCAGTGTAGACAGCGGATCTGACATTCAGTACTTC
.	.	11	TRBJ2-7	TRBV20-1	CSADRSYEQYF	TGCAGTGCCGACAGGTCCTACGAGCAGTACTTC
few	.	15	TRBJ1-2	TRBV5-5	CASSESGQHINGYTF	TGTGCCAGCAGCGAATCTGGACAGCATATCAATGGCTACACCTTC
once	.	14	TRBJ2-7	TRBV5-6	CASSLTRRSYEQYF	TGTGCCAGCAGCCTGACTCGTCGCTCCTACGAGCAGTACTTC
few	.	13	TRBJ1-5	TRBV2	CASKGPAGETQHF	TGTGCCAGCAAAGGGCCGGCCGGAGAGACCCAGCATTTT
.	.	12	TRBJ2-3	TRBV5-5	CASSLNTDTQYF	TGTGCCAGCAGCTTAAACACAGATACGCAGTATTTT
.	TRBD1	14	TRBJ2-7	TRBV6-5	CASRVGQGTYEQYF	TGTGCCAGCAGAGTTGGACAGGGAACCTACGAGCAGTACTTC
.	TRBD1	14	TRBJ2-7	TRBV5-4	CASSSDGQGHEQYF	TGTGCCAGCAGCTCTGACGGACAGGGCCACGAGCAGTACTTC
.	TRBD1	14	TRBJ2-4	TRBV6-1	CASRGQGFKNIQYF	TGTGCCAGCCGGGGACAGGGTTTCAAAAACATTCAGTACTTC
.	.	12	TRBJ2-5	TRBV5-1	CASSLAMETQYF	TGCGCCAGCAGCTTGGCCATGGAGACCCAGTACTTC
.	TRBD2	17	TRBJ2-5	TRBV2	CASSEVGLAGVGETQYF	TGTGCCAGCAGTGAAGTGGGACTAGCGGGAGTCGGAGAGACCCAGTACTTC
.	.	15	TRBJ2-7	TRBV5-4	CASSSPSVGPYEQYF	TGTGCCAGCAGCTCCCCTTCAGTGGGTCCCTACGAGCAGTACTTC
few	.	15	TRBJ1-1	TRBV4-1	CASSQGQARNTEAFF	TGCGCCAGCAGCCAAGGACAGGCCAGGAACACTGAAGCTTTCTTT
few	.	16	TRBJ1-3	TRBV27	CASSLRPGFSGNTIYF	TGTGCCAGCAGTTTGCGTCCAGGCTTCTCTGGAAACACCATATATTTT